This T cell receptor (beta chain) was captured in a study of T cells after yellow fever vaccination. The study's findings and limits: Peaking on day 5 versus 15, the secondary response was faster but weaker.

There are 16 residues in the CDR3. Germline-derived CDR1 and CDR2 are MGHRA and YSYEKL. J was trimmed by 10 bases and V by 2 bases; bases with no gene match: 6. 5'RACE template switching produced TCR cDNA carrying a universal primer site and UMIs. TCRdb analysed the 5' RACE reads with MiXCR anew, one entry per CDR3 protein. Altogether hundreds of thousands of distinct CDR3 sequences are present, 8.7% being singletons, with the ten largest covering approximately 3.3%. Only a few counts were recorded for this clonotype. Its antigen is currently unknown. The TCR comes from a young man who received the YFV17D yellow fever vaccine. V and J are TRBV4-1 and TRBJ2-3; 16 positions match TRBD2. Sequencing was performed on CD4+ T cells sorted from PBMCs, taken 5 days after the yellow fever booster vaccination. CDR3 region: CASSQPGTSGGGAQYF. For the CDR3, the DNA is TGCGCCAGCAGCCAACCCGGGACTAGCGGGGGGGGTGCGCAGTATTTT.